This T cell receptor beta chain originates from a study of blood T cell repertoires in COVID-19. About the research overall: Collection of acute and convalescent COVID-19 samples took place in the United States, Italy and Spain. T cells, B-cell-depleted T cells, or PBMCs provided the cDNA or gDNA that served as material.

How the authors handled the data: Estimation of nucleated cell counts relied on the amplification of reference gene primers. Assay: immunoSEQ multiplex PCR; the TCRdb copy retains only in-frame clones and omits some. V and J calls and clone size are those listed in that table; D and trimming were worked out from the DNA. This repertoire shows roughly 95,000 clones, about 80% found once; its top ten account for about 4.3%. The CDR3 has 13 residues. Germline V gives CDR1 KGHDR, CDR2 SFDVKD. V was pared by 7 bases and J by 2 bases, with 3 bases of the junction left unmatched. This chain joins TRBV24-1 and TRBJ1-2; 7 nucleotides match TRBD1. What was sequenced was peripheral blood. The sequence derives from a man in his 60s with acute or convalescent COVID-19. For the CDR3, the DNA is TGTGCCACCAGCGGGACAGAGAACTATGGCTACACCTTC. It yields the protein CATSGTENYGYTF.